The present T cell receptor (beta chain) was sequenced within a study of blood T cell repertoires in COVID-19. Background on the study: Both acute and convalescent COVID-19 samples were obtained from the United States, Italy and Spain. Sources were T cells, B-cell-depleted T cells, or PBMCs; the material itself was cDNA or gDNA.

Per the original data handling: Amplifying reference gene primers gave estimates of nucleated cell counts. Libraries were prepared by immunoSEQ multiplex PCR; TCRdb keeps only in-frame clonotypes and omits some of them. V and J calls and clone size are copied from that table; D and trimming were computed from the DNA. Found here are approximately 220,000 clones, just over 85% of them singletons; the top ten hold less than 4.5%. In germline, CDR1 is LNHDA, CDR2 SQIVND (reference sequence). The CDR3 loop spans 15 amino acids. The V end was cut by 3 bases, the J end by 0 bases, with 11 bases between. Sequenced material: peripheral blood. The TCR sequence derives from a man aged 45 to 65 with acute or convalescent COVID-19. The V and J genes are TRBV19 and TRBJ1-2; D call uncertain. CDR3 amino acids: CASSIEGLTNYGYTF. The CDR3 DNA sequence: TGTGCCAGTAGTATTGAGGGCTTAACTAACTATGGCTACACCTTC.